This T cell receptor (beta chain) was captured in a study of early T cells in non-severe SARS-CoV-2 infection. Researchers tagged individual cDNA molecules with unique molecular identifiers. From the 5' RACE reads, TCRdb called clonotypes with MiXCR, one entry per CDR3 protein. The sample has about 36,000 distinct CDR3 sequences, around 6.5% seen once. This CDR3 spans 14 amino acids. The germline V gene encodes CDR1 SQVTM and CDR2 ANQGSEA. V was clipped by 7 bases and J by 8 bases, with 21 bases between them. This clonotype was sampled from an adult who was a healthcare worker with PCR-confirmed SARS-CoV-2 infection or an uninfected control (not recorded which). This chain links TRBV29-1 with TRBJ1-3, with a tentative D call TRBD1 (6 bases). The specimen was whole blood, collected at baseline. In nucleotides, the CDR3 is TGCAGCGCGGAGGACAGTACTGCCGTAGACACCATATATTTT. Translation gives CSAEDSTAVDTIYF.